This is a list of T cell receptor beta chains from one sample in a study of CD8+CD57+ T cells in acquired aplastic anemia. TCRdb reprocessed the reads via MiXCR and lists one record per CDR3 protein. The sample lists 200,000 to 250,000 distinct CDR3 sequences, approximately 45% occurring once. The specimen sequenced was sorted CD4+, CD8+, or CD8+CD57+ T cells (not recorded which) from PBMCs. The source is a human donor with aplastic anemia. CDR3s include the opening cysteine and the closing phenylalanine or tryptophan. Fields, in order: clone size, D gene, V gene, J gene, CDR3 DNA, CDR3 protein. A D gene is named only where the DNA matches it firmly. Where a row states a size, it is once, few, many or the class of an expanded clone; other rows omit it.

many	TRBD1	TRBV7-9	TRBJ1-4	TGTGCCAGCAGCTCCGTCAGGGGGCCGGGAGAAAAACTGTTTTTT	CASSSVRGPGEKLFF
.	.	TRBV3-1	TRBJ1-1	TGTGCCAGCAGCCAAGATGGGACCTTGAACACTGAAGCTTTCTTT	CASSQDGTLNTEAFF
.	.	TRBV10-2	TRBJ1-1	TGCGCCAGCAGTGAAAGGTCAGGGTGGGGGGACACTGAAGCTTTCTTT	CASSERSGWGDTEAFF
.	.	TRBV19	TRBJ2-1	TGCGCCAGTAGTATAATCCATTACAATGGGCAGTTCTTC	CASSIIHYNGQFF
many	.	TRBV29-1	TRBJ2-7	TGCAGCGTTGCGTCGGACGAGCAGTACTTC	CSVASDEQYF
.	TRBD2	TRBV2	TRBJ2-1	TGTGCCAGCAGTTCCGGGACTAGTATGAATGAGCAGTTCTTC	CASSSGTSMNEQFF
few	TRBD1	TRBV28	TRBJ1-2	TGTGCCAGCAGTCGCACAGGGGGCGGAAACTATGGCTACACCTTC	CASSRTGGGNYGYTF
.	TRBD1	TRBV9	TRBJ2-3	TGTGCCAGCAGCTCAGTGGGACAGGGAAACAATGAGCAGTATTTT	CASSSVGQGNNEQYF
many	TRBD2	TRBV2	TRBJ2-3	TGTGCCAGCAGTGTACGACTAGCGGGGATCACAGATACGCAGTATTTT	CASSVRLAGITDTQYF
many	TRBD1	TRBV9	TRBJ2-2	TGTGCCAGCAGCGGGCTCCGGGACAGCGGCACCGGGGAGCTGTTTTTT	CASSGLRDSGTGELFF
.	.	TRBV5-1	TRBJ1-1	TGCGCCAGCAGCTTGGCCGGGGCGTACACTGAAGCTTTCTTT	CASSLAGAYTEAFF
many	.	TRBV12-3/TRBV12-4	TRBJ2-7	TGTGCCAGCAAAAACGGCAGGGCCGAGCAGTACTTC	CASKNGRAEQYF
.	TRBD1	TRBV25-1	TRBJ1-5	TGTGCCAGCAGCCAAGCCGGGACAGGGGATCAGCCCCAGCATTTT	CASSQAGTGDQPQHF
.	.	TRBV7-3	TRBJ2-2	TGTGCCAGCAGCTTACTACCGCAGGGCACCGGGGAGCTGTTTTTT	CASSLLPQGTGELFF
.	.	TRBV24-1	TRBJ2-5	TGTGCCACCAGTGATTTGAGGGGGGAGACCCAGTACTTC	CATSDLRGETQYF
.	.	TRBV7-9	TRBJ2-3	TGTGCCAGCAGCTACGAGGGGGGGAACACAGATACGCAGTATTTT	CASSYEGGNTDTQYF
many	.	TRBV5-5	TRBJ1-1	TGTGCCAGCAGCTTGGAGGGGCTGAACACTGAAGCTTTCTTT	CASSLEGLNTEAFF
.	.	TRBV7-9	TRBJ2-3	TGTGCCAGCAGCACCCGGGACAACCCGGGGGATACGCAGTATTTT	CASSTRDNPGDTQYF
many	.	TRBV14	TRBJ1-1	TGTGCCAGCAGCCAAGTGGTAGGGGTGGACACTGAAGCTTTCTTT	CASSQVVGVDTEAFF
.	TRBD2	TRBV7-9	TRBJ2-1	TGTGCCAGCAGCTTAACTAGCGGGGGCTCCGGGTCCAATGAGCAGTTCTTC	CASSLTSGGSGSNEQFF
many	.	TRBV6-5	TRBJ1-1	TGTGCCAGCAGTTACTCGAAGACCGGGAGCACTGAAGCTTTCTTT	CASSYSKTGSTEAFF
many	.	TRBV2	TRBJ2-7	TGTGCCAGCAGTGGGCGAGGTTACGAGCAGTACTTC	CASSGRGYEQYF
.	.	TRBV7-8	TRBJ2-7	TGTGCCAGCAGCTTAGGCCCGGACAGATCCCGAGACGAGCAGTACTTC	CASSLGPDRSRDEQYF
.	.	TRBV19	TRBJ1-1	TGTGCCAGTAGTCTCCGGGACAAAGGGACTGAAGCTTTCTTT	CASSLRDKGTEAFF
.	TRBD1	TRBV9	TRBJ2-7	TGTGCCAGCAGCTACAGGGGCCCCTACGAGCAGTACTTC	CASSYRGPYEQYF
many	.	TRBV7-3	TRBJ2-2	TGTGCCAGCAGCTTAGGAAGGGGAAACGGGGAGCTGTTTTTT	CASSLGRGNGELFF
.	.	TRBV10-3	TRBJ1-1	TGTGCCAGCAGTCTCAGCAGGGTGAACACTGAAGCTTTCTTT	CASSLSRVNTEAFF
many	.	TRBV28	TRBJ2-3	TGTGCCAGCAGTTGGAGCACCACAGATACGCAGTATTTT	CASSWSTTDTQYF
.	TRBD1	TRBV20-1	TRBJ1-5	TGCAGTGCTAGAGTGACAGGGGAGGAAAGTCAGCCCCAGCATTTT	CSARVTGEESQPQHF